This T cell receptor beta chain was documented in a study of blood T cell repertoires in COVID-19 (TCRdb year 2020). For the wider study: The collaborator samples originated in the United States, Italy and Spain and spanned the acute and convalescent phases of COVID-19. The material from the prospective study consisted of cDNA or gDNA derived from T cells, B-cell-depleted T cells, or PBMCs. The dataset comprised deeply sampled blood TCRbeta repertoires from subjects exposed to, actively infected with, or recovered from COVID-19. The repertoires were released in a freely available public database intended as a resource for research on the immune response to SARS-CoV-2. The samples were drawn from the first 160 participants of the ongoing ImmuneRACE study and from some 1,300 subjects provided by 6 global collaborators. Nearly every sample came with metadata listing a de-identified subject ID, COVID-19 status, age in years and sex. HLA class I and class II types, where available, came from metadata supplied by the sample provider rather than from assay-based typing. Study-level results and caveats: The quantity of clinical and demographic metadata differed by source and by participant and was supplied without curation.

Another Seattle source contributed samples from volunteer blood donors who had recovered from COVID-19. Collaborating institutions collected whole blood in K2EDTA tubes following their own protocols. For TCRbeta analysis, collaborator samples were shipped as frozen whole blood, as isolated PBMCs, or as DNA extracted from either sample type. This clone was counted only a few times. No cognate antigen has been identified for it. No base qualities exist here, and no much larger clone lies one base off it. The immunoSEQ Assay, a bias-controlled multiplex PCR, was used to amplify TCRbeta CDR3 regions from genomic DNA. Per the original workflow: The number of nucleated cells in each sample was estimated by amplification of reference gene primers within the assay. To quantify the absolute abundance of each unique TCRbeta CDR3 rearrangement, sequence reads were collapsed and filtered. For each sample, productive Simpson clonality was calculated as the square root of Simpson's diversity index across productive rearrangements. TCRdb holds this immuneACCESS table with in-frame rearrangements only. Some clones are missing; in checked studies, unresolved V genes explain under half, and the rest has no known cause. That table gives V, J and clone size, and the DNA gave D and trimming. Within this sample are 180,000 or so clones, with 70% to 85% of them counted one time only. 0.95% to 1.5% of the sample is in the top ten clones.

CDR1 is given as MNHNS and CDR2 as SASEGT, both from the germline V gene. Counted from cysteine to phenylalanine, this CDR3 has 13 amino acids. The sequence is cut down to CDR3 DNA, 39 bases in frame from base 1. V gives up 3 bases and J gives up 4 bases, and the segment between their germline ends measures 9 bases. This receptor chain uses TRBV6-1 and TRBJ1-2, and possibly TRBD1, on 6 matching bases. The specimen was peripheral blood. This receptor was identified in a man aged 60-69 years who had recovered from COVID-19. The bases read TGTGCCAGCAGTGAGTCACAGGGCTATGGCTACACCTTC. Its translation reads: CASSESQGYGYTF.